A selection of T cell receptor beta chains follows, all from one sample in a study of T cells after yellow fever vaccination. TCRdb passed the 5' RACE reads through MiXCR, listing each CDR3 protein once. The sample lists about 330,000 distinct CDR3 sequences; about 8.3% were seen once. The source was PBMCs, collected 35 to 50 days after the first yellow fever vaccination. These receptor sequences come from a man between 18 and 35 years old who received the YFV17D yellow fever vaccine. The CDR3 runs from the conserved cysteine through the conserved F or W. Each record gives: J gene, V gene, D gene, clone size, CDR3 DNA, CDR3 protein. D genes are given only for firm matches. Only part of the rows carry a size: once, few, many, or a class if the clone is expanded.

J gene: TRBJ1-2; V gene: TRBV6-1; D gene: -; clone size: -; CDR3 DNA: TGTGCCAGCAGTGAAACTAACCCGGGATACTATGGCTACACCTTC; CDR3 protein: CASSETNPGYYGYTF
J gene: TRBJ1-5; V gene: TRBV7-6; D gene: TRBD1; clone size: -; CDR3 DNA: TGTGCCAGCAGCGAAGACAGGGGGTTGAAGCCCCAGCATTTT; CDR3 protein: CASSEDRGLKPQHF
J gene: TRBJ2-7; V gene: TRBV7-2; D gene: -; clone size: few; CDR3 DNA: TGTGCCAGCAGCTCTACAACAGGAGCCTACGAGCAGTACTTC; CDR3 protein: CASSSTTGAYEQYF
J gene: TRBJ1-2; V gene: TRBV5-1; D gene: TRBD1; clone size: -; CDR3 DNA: TGCGCCAGCAGCTTTTCCGGGACAGGGGGTAGTTTCATTGGCTACACCTTC; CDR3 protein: CASSFSGTGGSFIGYTF
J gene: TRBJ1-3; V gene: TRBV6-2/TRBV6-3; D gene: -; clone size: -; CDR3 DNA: TGTGCCAGCTCGAGTGTCTCTGGAAACACCATATATTTT; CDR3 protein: CASSSVSGNTIYF
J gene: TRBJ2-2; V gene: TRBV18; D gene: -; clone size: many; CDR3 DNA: TGTGCCAGCTCAGAAACCGGGGAGCTGTTTTTT; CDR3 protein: CASSETGELFF
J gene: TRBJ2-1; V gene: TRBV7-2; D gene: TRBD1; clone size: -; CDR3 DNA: TGTGCCAGCAGCCGACAGGGGACAGGGGATTGGGATGAGCAGTTCTTC; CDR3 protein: CASSRQGTGDWDEQFF
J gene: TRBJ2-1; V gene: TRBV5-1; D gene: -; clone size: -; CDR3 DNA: TGCGCCAGCAGCCCGGGACTCCACTCGTTGTACAATGAGCAGTTCTTC; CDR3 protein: CASSPGLHSLYNEQFF
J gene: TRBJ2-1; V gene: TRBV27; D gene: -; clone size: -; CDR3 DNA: TGTGCCTGCAGTTTAACTTTCGGGAGCTCCTACAATGAGCAGTTCTTC; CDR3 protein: CACSLTFGSSYNEQFF
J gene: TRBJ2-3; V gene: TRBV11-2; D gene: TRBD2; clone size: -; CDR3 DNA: TGTGCCAGCAGCTTAACAGGGTCTTTAGCGGGGGGCTGGGATACGCAGTATTTT; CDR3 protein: CASSLTGSLAGGWDTQYF
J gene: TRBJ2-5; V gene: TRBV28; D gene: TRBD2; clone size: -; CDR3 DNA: TGTGCCACCTCATGGGGGGGACAAGAGACCCAGTACTTC; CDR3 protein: CATSWGGQETQYF
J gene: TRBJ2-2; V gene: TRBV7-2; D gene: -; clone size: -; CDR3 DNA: TGTGCCAGCAGCTCAACAAGACAGGCCGGGGAGCTGTTTTTT; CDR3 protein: CASSSTRQAGELFF
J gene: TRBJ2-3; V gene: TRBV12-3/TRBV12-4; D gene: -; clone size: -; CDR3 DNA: TGTGCCAGCAGTTCCACGATAGGTCGCACAGATACGCAGTATTTT; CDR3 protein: CASSSTIGRTDTQYF
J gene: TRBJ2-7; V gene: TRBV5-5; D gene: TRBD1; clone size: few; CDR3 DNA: TGTGCCAGCAGCTCTACCGGGACAGGGGATGAGCAGTACTTC; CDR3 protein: CASSSTGTGDEQYF
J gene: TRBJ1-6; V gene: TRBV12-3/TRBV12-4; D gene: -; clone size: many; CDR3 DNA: TGTGCCAGCACTCTAGGAAATGCACCTTCACCCCTCCACTTT; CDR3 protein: CASTLGNAPSPLHF
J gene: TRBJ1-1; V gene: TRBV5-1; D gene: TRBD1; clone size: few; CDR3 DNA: TGCGCCAGCAGCCGGGACAGGGGCGAGCCTGAAGCTTTCTTT; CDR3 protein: CASSRDRGEPEAFF
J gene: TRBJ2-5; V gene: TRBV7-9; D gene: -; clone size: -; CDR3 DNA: TGTGCCAGCAGCCCTTCCTGGGGGGAGACCCAGTACTTC; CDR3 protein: CASSPSWGETQYF
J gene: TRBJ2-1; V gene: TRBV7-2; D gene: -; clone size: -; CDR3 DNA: TGTGCCAGCAGCATACACTCCCTCGGCTCCTACAATGAGCAGTTCTTC; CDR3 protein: CASSIHSLGSYNEQFF
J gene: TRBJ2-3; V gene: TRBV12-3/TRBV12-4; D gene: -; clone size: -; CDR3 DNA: TGTGCCAGCACTCCAACAGGGGGCGGGGGGGTAGGAGATACGCAGTATTTT; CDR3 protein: CASTPTGGGGVGDTQYF
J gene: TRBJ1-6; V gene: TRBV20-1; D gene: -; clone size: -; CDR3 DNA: TGCAGTGCCCTCTCGGGAGTTAATTCACCCCTCCACTTT; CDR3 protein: CSALSGVNSPLHF
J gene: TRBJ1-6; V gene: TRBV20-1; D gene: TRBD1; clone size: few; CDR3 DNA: TGCAGTGCTGGACAGGGTCATAATTCACCCCTCCACTTT; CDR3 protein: CSAGQGHNSPLHF
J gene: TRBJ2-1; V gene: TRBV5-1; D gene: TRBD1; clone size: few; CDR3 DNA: TGCGCCAGCAACCGTAACCCGGAGACAGGGGTCAATGAGCAGTTCTTC; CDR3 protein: CASNRNPETGVNEQFF
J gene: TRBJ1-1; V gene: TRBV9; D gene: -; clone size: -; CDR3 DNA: TGTGCCAGCAGCTCCCTCGCGACTGAAGCTTTCTTT; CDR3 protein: CASSSLATEAFF
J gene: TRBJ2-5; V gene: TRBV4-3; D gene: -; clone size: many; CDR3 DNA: TGCGCCAGCAGCCAAGGAGATCGAGACGAAGAGACCCAGTACTTC; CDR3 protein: CASSQGDRDEETQYF
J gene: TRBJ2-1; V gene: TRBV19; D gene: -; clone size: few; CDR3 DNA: TGTGCCAGTACCAGGGACCTGGGCAATGAGCAGTTCTTC; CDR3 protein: CASTRDLGNEQFF
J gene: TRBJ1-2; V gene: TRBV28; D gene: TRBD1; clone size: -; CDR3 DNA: TGTGCCAGCAGTTTTGAGGGGGCGCGGGATGGCTACACCTTC; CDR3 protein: CASSFEGARDGYTF
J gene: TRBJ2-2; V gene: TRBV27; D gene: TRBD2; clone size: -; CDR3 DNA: TGTGCCAGCAGTTATAGCGGGGGGGCAGGAACCGGGGAGCTGTTTTTT; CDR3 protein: CASSYSGGAGTGELFF
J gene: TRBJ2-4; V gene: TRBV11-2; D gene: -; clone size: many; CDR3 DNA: TGTGCCAGCAGCTCCTTCGTAGCCAAAAACATTCAGTACTTC; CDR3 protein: CASSSFVAKNIQYF
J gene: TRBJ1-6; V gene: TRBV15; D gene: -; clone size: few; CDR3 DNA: TGTGCCACCAGCGGCTCAGAGAATAATTCACCCCTCCACTTT; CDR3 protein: CATSGSENNSPLHF
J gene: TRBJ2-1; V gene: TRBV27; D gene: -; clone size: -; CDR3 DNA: TGTGCCAGCAGTTTACCCACCTCGGTTGGTGAGCAGTTCTTC; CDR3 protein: CASSLPTSVGEQFF
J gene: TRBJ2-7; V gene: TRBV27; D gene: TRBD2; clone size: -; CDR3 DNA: TGTGCCAGCAGTCCCCTGATGGCGGGGGGGACCTACGAGCAGTACTTC; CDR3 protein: CASSPLMAGGTYEQYF
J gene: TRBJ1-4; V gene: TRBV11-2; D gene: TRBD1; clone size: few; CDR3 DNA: TGTGCCAGCAGCTTAGTTGGGACAGGTGAAAAACTGTTTTTT; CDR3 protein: CASSLVGTGEKLFF
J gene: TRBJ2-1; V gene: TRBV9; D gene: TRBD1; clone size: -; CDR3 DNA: TGTGCCAGCAGCGTAGGAGGGTACAGGGGAATGTACAATGAGCAGTTCTTC; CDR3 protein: CASSVGGYRGMYNEQFF
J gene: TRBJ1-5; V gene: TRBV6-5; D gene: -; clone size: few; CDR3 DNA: TGTGCCAGCAGTTCCTCTCTAGCAGGGGTTGGTCAGCCCCAGCATTTT; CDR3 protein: CASSSSLAGVGQPQHF
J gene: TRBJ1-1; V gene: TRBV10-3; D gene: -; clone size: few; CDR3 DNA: TGTGCCATCATGAAGGGTATGAACACTGAAGCTTTCTTT; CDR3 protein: CAIMKGMNTEAFF
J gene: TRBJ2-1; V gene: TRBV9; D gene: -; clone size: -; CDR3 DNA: TGTGCCAGCAGCGTAGGGGGGACCAACAATGAGCAGTTCTTC; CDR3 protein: CASSVGGTNNEQFF
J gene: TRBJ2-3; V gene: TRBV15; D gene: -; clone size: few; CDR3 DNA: TGTGCCACCAGCCGTGACCCGTCAGATACGCAGTATTTT; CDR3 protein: CATSRDPSDTQYF
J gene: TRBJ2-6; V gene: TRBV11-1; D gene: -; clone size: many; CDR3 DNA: TGTGCCAGCAGCTTAGCGATCTCTGGGGCCAACGTCCTGACTTTC; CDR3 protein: CASSLAISGANVLTF
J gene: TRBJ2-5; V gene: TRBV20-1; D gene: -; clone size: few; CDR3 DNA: TGCAGTGCTAGAGTCTCTCTAGGCTCGTGGACCCAGTACTTC; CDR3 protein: CSARVSLGSWTQYF
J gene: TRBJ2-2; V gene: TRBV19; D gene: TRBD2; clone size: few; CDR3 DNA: TGTGCCACCGGGACTAGCGGCAACACCGGGGAGCTGTTTTTT; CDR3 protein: CATGTSGNTGELFF
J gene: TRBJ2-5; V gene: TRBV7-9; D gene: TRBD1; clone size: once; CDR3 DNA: TGTGCCAGCAGCCCTAACCGGGGACAGGGGATGGAGACCCAGTACTTC; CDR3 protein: CASSPNRGQGMETQYF
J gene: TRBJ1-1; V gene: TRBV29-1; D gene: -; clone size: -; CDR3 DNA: TGCAGCGTTGAAGATGGGGGCGGCACTGAAGCTTTCTTT; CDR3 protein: CSVEDGGGTEAFF
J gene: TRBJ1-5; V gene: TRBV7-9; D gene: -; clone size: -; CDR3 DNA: TGTGCCAGCACCCAGGGGCCCGGGAAGGGGCAGCCCCAGCATTTT; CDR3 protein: CASTQGPGKGQPQHF
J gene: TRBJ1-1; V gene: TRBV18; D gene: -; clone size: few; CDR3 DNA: TGTGCCAGCTCACCAGATCAGGGGACTGAAGCTTTCTTT; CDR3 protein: CASSPDQGTEAFF
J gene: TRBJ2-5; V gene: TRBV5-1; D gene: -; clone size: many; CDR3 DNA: TGCGCCAGCAGCTTGATTCTCTACAGGGACGGTGAGACCCAGTACTTC; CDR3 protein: CASSLILYRDGETQYF
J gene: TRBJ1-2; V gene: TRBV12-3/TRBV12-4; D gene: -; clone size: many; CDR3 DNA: TGTGCCAGCAGTTTGGGATCAGACCAGATCCACACCTTC; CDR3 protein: CASSLGSDQIHTF
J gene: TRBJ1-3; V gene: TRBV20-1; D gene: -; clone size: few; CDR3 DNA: TGCAGTGCGGTCGGAAACACCATATATTTT; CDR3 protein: CSAVGNTIYF
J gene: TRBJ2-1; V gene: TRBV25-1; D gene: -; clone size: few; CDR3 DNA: TGTGCCAGCAGTGCCAGCAGGGAGCAGTTCTTC; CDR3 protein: CASSASREQFF
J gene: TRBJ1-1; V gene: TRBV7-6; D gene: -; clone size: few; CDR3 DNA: TGTGCCAGCAGCTTAGGTGCATATTTCGAAGCTTTCTTT; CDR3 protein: CASSLGAYFEAFF
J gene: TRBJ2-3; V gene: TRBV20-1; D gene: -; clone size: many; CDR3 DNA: TGCAGTGCGCGTGGGGGGGGCGCGGGTTATACGCAGTATTTT; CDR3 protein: CSARGGGAGYTQYF
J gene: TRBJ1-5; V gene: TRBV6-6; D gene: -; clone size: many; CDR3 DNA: TGTGCCAGCAGGGAGAATCAGCCCCAGCATTTT; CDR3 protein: CASRENQPQHF
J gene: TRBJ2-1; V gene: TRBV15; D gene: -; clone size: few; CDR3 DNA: TGTGCCACCAGCAGAGAGTCCATTAGCAATGAGCAGTTCTTC; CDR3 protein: CATSRESISNEQFF
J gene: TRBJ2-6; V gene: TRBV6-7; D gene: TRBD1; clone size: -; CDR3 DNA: TGTGTATATACTGTCAAAGGGGGCGTCCCTGGGGCCAACGTCCTGACTTTC; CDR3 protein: CVYTVKGGVPGANVLTF
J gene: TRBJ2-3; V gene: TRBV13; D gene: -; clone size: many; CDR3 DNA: TGTGCCAGTAAGCGGAGAGGCACAGATACGCAGTATTTT; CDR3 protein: CASKRRGTDTQYF
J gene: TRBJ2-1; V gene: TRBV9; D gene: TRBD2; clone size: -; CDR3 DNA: TGTGCCAGCAGCGTCCGACTAGCGGGGTACAATGAGCAGTTCTTC; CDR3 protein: CASSVRLAGYNEQFF